The 31 T cell receptor beta chains reported below all come from one sample, sequenced in a study of blood T cell repertoires in COVID-19. TCRdb's table, derived via immunoSEQ multiplex PCR, lists solely in-frame clones and lacks some. The data contain some 290,000 clones, around nine tenths of them singletons. What was sequenced was PBMCs or T cells enriched from blood (not recorded which). Receptors originate from a woman under 40 who had been exposed to COVID-19.

The rearrangement joins TRBV18 to TRBJ1-6, with 10 bases aligning to TRBD1. Germline-derived CDR1 and CDR2 are KGHSH and LQKENI. CDR3 size: 15 residues. The junction had 5 bases not matched to a gene; V was cut back by 3 bases and J by 9 bases. This chain's CDR3 is CASSPGTGVGSPLHF. CDR3 DNA: TGTGCCAGCTCACCCGGGACAGGGGTGGGTTCACCCCTCCACTTT.

The CDR3 nucleotides read TGTGCCAGCAGGCTCCAGGGGACAGCTGACTATGGCTACACCTTC. Protein product: CASRLQGTADYGYTF. The rearrangement uses TRBV6-5 and TRBJ1-2; 7 bases line up with TRBD1. This CDR3 contains 15 residues. Per the germline V gene, CDR1 is MNHEY and CDR2 is SVGAGI. With V trimmed by 6 bases and J by 3 bases, 10 bases remained unmatched.

The chain has TRBV7-3 and TRBJ2-3; 8 bases match TRBD2. The CDR3 extends over 12 amino acids. The germline V gene encodes CDR1 SGHTA and CDR2 FQGTGA. V was clipped by 4 bases and J by 10 bases; unmatched bases: 4. The CDR3 bases are TGTGCCAGCAGCTGGACTAGCCGTCCGCAGTATTTT. Translated, it gives CASSWTSRPQYF.

The chain employs TRBV5-5 and TRBJ1-2, with 7 positions matching TRBD1. Unmatched junction bases numbered 2, after V lost 0 bases and J lost 3 bases. CDR3 length: 14 residues. The germline gives CDR1 SGHKS, CDR2 YYEKEE (reference sequence). CDR3 sequence (DNA): TGTGCCAGCAGCTTGGCGCAGGGGGACTATGGCTACACCTTC. Amino acid sequence: CASSLAQGDYGYTF.

The chain employs TRBV4-3 and TRBJ1-6; unclear D gene. The CDR3 contains 22 residues. Between the trimmed V and J ends, which lost 2 bases and 1 base, there was a span of 27 bases. Germline CDR1 reads LGHNA; CDR2 reads YSLEER. Here the CDR3 reads CASSQSYSLGNEGGSYNSPLHF. The CDR3 DNA reads as TGCGCCAGCAGCCAAAGCTACTCACTGGGGAATGAGGGCGGATCCTATAATTCACCCCTCCACTTT.

The chain employs TRBV12-3 or TRBV12-4 and TRBJ1-6, with TRBD1 as a possible D gene (5 bases). The CDR3 contains 12 residues. The CDR3 DNA reads TGTGCTTCTAGGCAGGGTACTTCACCCCTCCACTTT. This translates into CASRQGTSPLHF.

This clone was seen many times. V and J are TRBV29-1 and TRBJ2-5, with D possibly matching TRBD2 (7 bases). This CDR3 spans 14 amino acids. From germline, CDR1 is SQVTM and CDR2 ANQGSEA. The V gene lost 8 bases and the J gene lost 3 bases, with 19 bases spanning the gap. In DNA, the CDR3 is TGCAGCACCCAGGGGACCGCGGGGGAAGAGACCCAGTACTTC. Translated: CSTQGTAGEETQYF. The whole variable domain, filled in from reference TRBV29-1 and TRBJ2-5, reads SAVISQKPSRDICQRGTSLTIQCQVDSQVTMMFWYRQQPGQSLTLIATANQGSEATYESGFVIDKFPISRPNLTFSTLTVSNMSPEDSSIYLCSTQGTAGEETQYFGPGTRLLVL.

The V call is TRBV19, the J call TRBJ1-6; D not certain. Trimming took 6 bases from V and 9 from J, leaving 9 bases between them. This CDR3 has 12 amino acids. Germline CDR1 and CDR2: LNHDA and SQIVND (reference sequence). CDR3 residues: CASSRAGSPLHF. In DNA form, the CDR3 reads TGTGCCAGTAGCCGGGCGGGTTCACCCCTCCACTTT.

The gene calls are TRBV20-1 and TRBJ2-5; 7 bases fit TRBD2. In germline, CDR1 is DFQATT, CDR2 SNEGSKA (reference sequence). CDR3 length: 15 amino acids. V dropped 3 bases and J dropped 5; count of bases not matched to a gene: 12. CDR3 coding DNA: TGCAGTGCTAGTAATACAGCGGGGTCCGAGGAGACCCAGTACTTC. It specifies CSASNTAGSEETQYF.

Remarks on this clone: Other DNA sequences in this specimen translate into the identical CDR3. The chain carries TRBV5-4 and TRBJ1-2; D remains ambiguous. Germline assignment: CDR1 SGHNT and CDR2 YYREEE (reference sequence). The CDR3 runs 12 residues. The V and J ends lost 4 bases and 6 bases respectively, with 10 bases between them. For the CDR3, the DNA is TGTGCCAGCAGCCCCCGCGGGGATGGCTACACCTTC. Translation: CASSPRGDGYTF.

V is TRBV4-2 and J is TRBJ2-1, with 7 bases matching TRBD2. With V trimmed by 0 bases and J by 2 bases, 1 base remained unmatched. The CDR3 totals 15 residues. Germline V lookup: CDR1 LGHNA, CDR2 YNFKEQ. CDR3 sequence (DNA): TGTGCCAGCAGCCAAGAAGGGACTACCTACAATGAGCAGTTCTTC. Translated, it gives CASSQEGTTYNEQFF.

This chain uses TRBV30 with TRBJ1-6, with 7 bases identical to TRBD1. The CDR3 runs to 15 residues. Germline CDR1 and CDR2: GTSNPN and SVGIG (reference sequence). V was pared by 2 bases and J by 8 bases, with 9 bases of the junction left unmatched. The CDR3: CAWSLTGAKYSPLHF. The CDR3 DNA reads TGTGCCTGGAGTCTAACAGGGGCCAAATATTCACCCCTCCACTTT.

J is TRBJ2-7 and V is TRBV4-3, with TRBD2 matching 8 bases. Germline CDR1 and CDR2: LGHNA and YSLEER. This CDR3 is 15 amino acids long. J lost 2 bases, V lost 4 bases, and 7 bases had no gene match. The DNA for the CDR3 is TGCGCCAGCAGCCCCGGGACTAGTGGGGCCTACGAGCAGTACTTC. Protein product: CASSPGTSGAYEQYF.

The chain combines TRBV27 with TRBJ1-6; 8 positions agree with TRBD1. V lost 5 bases, J lost 10 bases, and 13 bases stayed unmatched. Germline V lookup: CDR1 MNHEY, CDR2 SMNVEV (reference sequence). CDR3 length: 16 amino acids. The CDR3 reads CASSEYRDRRLSPLHF. CDR3 DNA sequence: TGTGCCAGCAGTGAATACCGGGACAGGCGGTTATCACCCCTCCACTTT.

This clone was seen a handful of times. The V and J genes are TRBV7-9 and TRBJ1-1; a possible D gene is TRBD1 (5 bases). Germline V gives CDR1 SEHNR, CDR2 FQNEAQ (reference sequence). V dropped 6 bases and J dropped 3 bases, with 14 bases sitting between them. This CDR3 has 14 amino acids. The CDR3 DNA follows: TGTGCCAGCAGGGAGACAGATCCACACACTGAAGCTTTCTTT. This gives the protein CASRETDPHTEAFF.

This clone was counted a single time. This chain connects TRBV6-1 to TRBJ1-2, with unresolved D. Trimming shortened V by 1 base and J by 3 bases, and 21 bases separated the two germline ends. Germline-derived CDR1 and CDR2 are MNHNS and SASEGT. There are 18 residues in the CDR3. The DNA of the CDR3 is TGTGCCAGCAGTGAAGAACCCCCTGACTCCGACGTTTACTATGGCTACACCTTC. It is translated as CASSEEPPDSDVYYGYTF.

A single count supports this clone. The chain is built from TRBV18 and TRBJ1-5; 10 positions agree with TRBD1. The length of the CDR3 is 16 residues. Germline lookup yields CDR1 KGHSH and CDR2 LQKENI. The trim removed 1 base at V and 6 bases at J, leaving 6 bases unmatched. DNA for the CDR3: TGTGCCAGCTCACCACAGGTGACAGGGGGCGTTCAGCCCCAGCATTTT. This gives the protein CASSPQVTGGVQPQHF.

The gene calls are TRBV9 and TRBJ1-4; no clear D gene. The germline CDR1 and CDR2 sequences are SGDLS and YYNGEE. The CDR3 length is 14 residues. The V end was cut by 4 bases, the J end by 8 bases, with 15 bases between. As DNA, the CDR3 is TGTGCCAGCAGCCTGCCCGAGGAGGAGGAAAAACTGTTTTTT. Protein: CASSLPEEEEKLFF.

The V and J genes are TRBV3-1 (or the pseudogene TRBV3-2) and TRBJ2-1; a weak D match, TRBD2 (5 bases). This CDR3 comprises 17 residues. Deletions cut 5 bases from V and 0 bases from J, with 17 bases between. The germline gives CDR1 LGHDT, CDR2 YNNKEL (reference sequence). This CDR3 is CASSGGPSMSSYNEQFF. The CDR3 nucleotides are TGTGCCAGCAGCGGAGGACCTTCGATGAGCTCCTACAATGAGCAGTTCTTC.

This chain joins TRBV4-2 and TRBJ1-5, with 10 bases lining up with TRBD1. V lost 3 bases and J lost 2; bases outside the gene matches: 4. CDR1 and CDR2 (germline): LGHNA, YNFKEQ. The CDR3 consists of 16 residues. The CDR3 DNA is TGTGCCAGCAGCCACGCCGGGACAGGGGGCAATCAGCCCCAGCATTTT. Amino acids: CASSHAGTGGNQPQHF.

The rearrangement joins TRBV4-1 to TRBJ2-5, with 7 bases aligning to TRBD1. The CDR3 covers 15 residues. Per the germline V gene, CDR1 is MGHRA and CDR2 is YSYEKL. V lost 4 bases and J lost 2; bases outside the gene matches: 7. DNA of the CDR3: TGCGCCAGCAGCCCGCGGTGGACAGGTCAAGAGACCCAGTACTTC. Its translation: CASSPRWTGQETQYF.

J is TRBJ1-3 and V is TRBV12-3 or TRBV12-4; 8 nucleotides align to TRBD1. The ends lost 8 bases at V and 6 bases at J; junction bases unmatched: 6. The CDR3 totals 13 residues. In DNA, the CDR3 is TGTGCCAGCGGGACAGGTACAGAAAACACCATATATTTT. This codes for CASGTGTENTIYF.

The chain couples TRBV5-1 to TRBJ2-1; TRBD1 matches 9 bases. Trimming took 2 bases from V and 9 from J; bases not matched to a gene: 6. The CDR3 has 14 amino acids. Germline CDR1 is SGHRS and CDR2 is YFSETQ. The CDR3 region is CASSFTGGPGEQFF. As DNA, the CDR3 is TGCGCCAGCAGCTTCACAGGGGGCCCTGGTGAGCAGTTCTTC.

The chain employs TRBV5-1 and TRBJ2-5; 10 bases match TRBD2. The CDR3 consists of 15 residues. CDR1 is SGHRS and CDR2 is YFSETQ in the germline V gene. V was pared by 7 bases and J by 1 base, with 7 bases of the junction left unmatched. This CDR3 is CASGGLAGVQETQYF. The CDR3 DNA is TGCGCCAGCGGAGGGCTAGCGGGGGTCCAAGAGACCCAGTACTTC.

This clone was picked up one time. The rearrangement uses TRBV6-2 or TRBV6-3 and TRBJ2-7; no clear D gene. This CDR3 comprises 14 residues. Trimming left V 4 bases short and J 0 bases short, with 10 bases between. CDR1 is MNHEY, CDR2 SVGEGT, per germline. The CDR3 bases are TGTGCCAGCAGTTCGAGACAATACTCCTACGAGCAGTACTTC. It codes for CASSSRQYSYEQYF.

The chain recombines TRBV28 with TRBJ2-1; TRBD1 is a possible D gene (6 bases). V lost 5 bases, J lost 0 bases, and 14 bases lay in between. The CDR3 has 16 amino acids. The germline CDR1 and CDR2 sequences are MDHEN and SYDVKM. The CDR3 DNA sequence: TGTGCCAGCAGTACCCGGGACATGAGCTCCTACAATGAGCAGTTCTTC. This gives the protein CASSTRDMSSYNEQFF.

The chain combines TRBV19 with TRBJ1-2, with 8 nucleotides matching TRBD1. This CDR3 contains 12 residues. Trimming at V came to 8 bases and at J to 4 bases, leaving 3 bases not matched to a gene. Germline CDR1 and CDR2: LNHDA and SQIVND (reference sequence). The CDR3 coding sequence is TGTGCCAGTGGTACAGGGGGCTATGGCTACACCTTC. Translation gives CASGTGGYGYTF.

The chain joins TRBV5-4 to TRBJ1-4; the D gene is possibly TRBD1 (6 bases). The CDR3 has 16 residues. Per the germline V gene, CDR1 is SGHNT and CDR2 is YYREEE (reference sequence). Trimming took 4 bases from V and 5 from J, leaving 18 bases between them. The CDR3 DNA reads TGTGCCAGCAGCCAAGCACAACAGGGAGGGAATGAAAAACTGTTTTTT. It specifies CASSQAQQGGNEKLFF. The full variable domain, rest sourced from reference TRBV5-4 and TRBJ1-4, is ETGVTQSPTHLIKTRGQQVTLRCSSQSGHNTVSWYQQALGQGPQFIFQYYREEENGRGNFPPRFSGLQFPNYSSELNVNALELDDSALYLCASSQAQQGGNEKLFFGSGTQLSVL.

The chain carries TRBV10-3 and TRBJ2-7; D is unresolved. The ends were cut back, 0 bases at V and 6 bases at J, with 6 bases in the middle. Germline V gene lookup returns CDR1 ENHRY and CDR2 SYGVKD. The CDR3 totals 12 residues. The CDR3 sequence is CAISESASEQYF. DNA of the CDR3: TGTGCCATCAGTGAGTCGGCTAGCGAGCAGTACTTC.

This chain uses TRBV6-2 or TRBV6-3 with TRBJ2-7; 11 bases align to TRBD2. CDR3 length: 14 residues. J gave up 5 bases and V 5 bases, and 5 bases lay outside the gene matches. The germline V gene encodes CDR1 MNHEY and CDR2 SVGEGT. The CDR3 sequence is CASSASGLADEQYF. Here the CDR3 DNA reads TGTGCCAGCAGTGCCTCGGGACTAGCGGACGAGCAGTACTTC.

The V gene is TRBV3-1 (or the pseudogene TRBV3-2), the J gene TRBJ1-3; no definite D call. V gave up 4 bases and J gave up 1 base, with 5 bases separating them. CDR1 and CDR2 (germline): LGHDT, YNNKEL (reference sequence). The CDR3 is 13 amino acids. The CDR3 nucleotides read TGTGCCAGCAGCCTCGTTTCTGGAAACACCATATATTTT. Its translation is CASSLVSGNTIYF.